One and the same sample provided the 8 T cell receptor beta chains below, sequenced in a study of Graves' ophthalmopathy and Graves' hyperthyroidism. The study amplified TCR beta CDR3 regions using RNA transcripts. HTBI primers were used in a first-round RT-PCR, which preceded a second-round multiplex PCR. TCRdb reanalysed the multiplex PCR reads using MiXCR and keeps one entry per CDR3 protein. Among roughly 1.1 million distinct CDR3 sequences, about two fifths were seen once, and the ten largest hold more than 9.5%. Sequenced material: peripheral blood or thyroid tissue (not recorded which). These receptor sequences come from an adult man with Graves' hyperthyroidism.

This clonotype was recorded at least ten times. This sequence joins TRBV29-1 and TRBJ1-4; D is uncertain. Germline V gene sequence: CDR1 SQVTM, CDR2 ANQGSEA. There are 13 residues in the CDR3. V lost 1 base and J 0 bases, leaving 3 bases between the germline ends. The CDR3 DNA reads as TGCAGCGTTGAAGCTACAACTAATGAAAAACTGTTTTTT. Amino acids: CSVEATTNEKLFF.

For this clonotype: This likely comes from a read error, as the CDR3 has no conserved phenylalanine or tryptophan at its end. No DNA is shown, since the ends of the CDR3 on it are uncertain; the CDR3 is the one TCRdb lists. The chain joins TRBV10-3 to TRBJ1-3; the table's D call, TRBD1, has no DNA check behind it. Per germline, CDR1 ENHRY and CDR2 SYGVKD. With termini counted, the CDR3 has 8 amino acids. The CDR3 sequence: CAISVGQG.

This sequence joins TRBV4-3 and TRBJ2-5, with 10 bases aligning to TRBD2. Germline CDR1 and CDR2: LGHNA and YSLEER. This CDR3 has 17 residues. The V gene end was trimmed by 0 bases and the J gene end by 1 base; junction bases not matched to a gene: 5. The chain's CDR3 is CASSQDLASGGQETQYF. CDR3 DNA sequence: TGCGCCAGCAGCCAAGATCTGGCTAGCGGGGGCCAAGAGACCCAGTACTTC.

V is TRBV7-9 and J is TRBJ2-5, with D perhaps matching TRBD1 (6 bases). V lost 5 bases, J lost 2 bases, and 12 bases lay in between. Germline CDR1 is SEHNR and CDR2 is FQNEAQ (reference sequence). The CDR3 covers 14 residues. CDR3 sequence (DNA): TGTGCCAGCAGCACCGCAGGGGATCAAGAGACCCAGTACTTC. Translated, it gives CASSTAGDQETQYF.

This clonotype appeared a few times. The CDR3 loop is CASSGSGQGNGNTF. The CDR3 DNA reads TGTGCCAGCAGCGGATCGGGACAGGGGAACGGAAACACCTTC. The V call is TRBV9, the J call TRBJ1-2; 10 bases agree with TRBD1. Germline trimming cut 3 bases from V and 12 bases from J; bases unmatched to any gene: 11. This CDR3 region has 14 residues. Germline CDR1 is SGDLS and CDR2 is YYNGEE.

This clonotype was seen at least ten times. The chain uses TRBV12-3 or TRBV12-4 and TRBJ1-5; TRBD1 matches 7 bases. The V and J ends lost 5 bases and 3 bases, in that order; junction bases with no gene match: 13. The CDR3 runs to 17 residues. CDR3 coding DNA: TGTGCCAGCAGTAACAGACAGGGCGGGGGGATCAATCAGCCCCAGCATTTT. Translating it yields CASSNRQGGGINQPQHF.

In its sample, this clonotype was seen a few times. V gene TRBV27 combines with J gene TRBJ1-6; perhaps TRBD1 as D (5 bases). Trimming cost V 5 bases and J 7 bases, with 12 bases left between them. Germline V gene lookup returns CDR1 MNHEY and CDR2 SMNVEV (reference sequence). The CDR3 extends over 14 amino acids. The CDR3 nucleotides read TGTGCCAGCAGTCCAGGGACCTCCAATTCACCCCTCCACTTT. Its protein is CASSPGTSNSPLHF.

This clonotype was seen ten or more times. The V and J genes are TRBV10-3 and TRBJ1-1; TRBD1 is a possible D gene (6 bases). CDR1 ENHRY and CDR2 SYGVKD come from the germline V gene. This CDR3 spans 15 amino acids. V lost 1 base, J lost 4 bases, and 13 bases lay in between. CDR3 loop: CAISELRGKGTEAFF. For the CDR3, the DNA is TGTGCCATCAGTGAGTTGAGGGGGAAAGGCACTGAAGCTTTCTTT.